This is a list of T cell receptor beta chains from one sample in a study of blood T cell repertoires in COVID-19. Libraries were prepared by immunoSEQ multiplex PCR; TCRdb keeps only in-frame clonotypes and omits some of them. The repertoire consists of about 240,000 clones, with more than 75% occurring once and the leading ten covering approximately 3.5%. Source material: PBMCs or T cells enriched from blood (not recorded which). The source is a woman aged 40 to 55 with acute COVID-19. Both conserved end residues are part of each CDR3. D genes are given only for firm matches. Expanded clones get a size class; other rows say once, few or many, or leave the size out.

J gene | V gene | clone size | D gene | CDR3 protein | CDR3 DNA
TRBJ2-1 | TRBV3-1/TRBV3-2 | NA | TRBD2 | CASSQRTSIEEQFF | TGTGCCAGCAGCCAAAGGACTAGCATAGAAGAGCAGTTCTTC
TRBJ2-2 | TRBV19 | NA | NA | CASSMGVNTGELFF | TGTGCCAGTAGTATGGGAGTAAACACCGGGGAGCTGTTTTTT
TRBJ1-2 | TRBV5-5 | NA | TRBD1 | CASSLSGTGSYGYTF | TGTGCCAGCAGCTTGTCCGGGACAGGGTCCTATGGCTACACCTTC
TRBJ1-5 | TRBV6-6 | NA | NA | CASSTGDNQPQHF | TGTGCCAGCAGCACAGGCGACAATCAGCCCCAGCATTTT
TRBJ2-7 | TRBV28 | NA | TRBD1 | CASSTTGVYSYEQYF | TGTGCCAGTTCCACGACAGGGGTTTACTCCTACGAGCAGTACTTC
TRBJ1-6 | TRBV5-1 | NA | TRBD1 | CASSSGQENSPLHF | TGCGCCAGCAGCTCCGGACAGGAGAATTCACCCCTCCACTTT
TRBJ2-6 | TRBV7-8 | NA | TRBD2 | CASSYGGLAGVISGANVLTF | TGTGCCAGCAGCTACGGGGGACTAGCGGGAGTGATCTCTGGGGCCAACGTCCTGACTTTC
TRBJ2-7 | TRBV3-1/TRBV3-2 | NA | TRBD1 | CASSQVAPGGYEQYF | TGTGCCAGCAGCCAAGTAGCGCCAGGGGGCTACGAGCAGTACTTC
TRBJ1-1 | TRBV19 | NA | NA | CASSIRRPGTEAFF | TGTGCCAGTAGTATTCGTCGGCCAGGGACTGAAGCTTTCTTT
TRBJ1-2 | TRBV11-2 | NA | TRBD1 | CASSTRDRANYGYTF | TGTGCCAGCAGCACCAGGGACAGAGCTAACTATGGCTACACCTTC
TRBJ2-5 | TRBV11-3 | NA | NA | CASSFGSVIQETQYF | TGTGCCAGCAGCTTTGGCAGCGTAATACAAGAGACCCAGTACTTC
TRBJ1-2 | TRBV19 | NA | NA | CASTYSPGTSTGNGYTF | TGTGCCAGTACGTACTCCCCCGGGACATCTACCGGTAATGGCTACACCTTC
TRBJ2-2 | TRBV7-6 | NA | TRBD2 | CASSHRGGGYTGELFF | TGTGCCAGCAGCCATCGGGGCGGGGGATACACCGGGGAGCTGTTTTTT
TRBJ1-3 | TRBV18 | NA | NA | CASSGGTLISGNTIYF | TGTGCCAGCTCCGGGGGAACGCTGATCTCTGGAAACACCATATATTTT
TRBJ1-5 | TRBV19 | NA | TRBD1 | CASQMTGGGWGNQPQHF | TGTGCCAGCCAAATGACAGGGGGCGGTTGGGGCAATCAGCCCCAGCATTTT
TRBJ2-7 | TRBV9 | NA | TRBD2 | CASSVGGLAGVYEQYF | TGTGCCAGCAGCGTAGGGGGACTGGCGGGAGTGTACGAGCAGTACTTC
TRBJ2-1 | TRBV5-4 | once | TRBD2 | CASSPTGLAGGLNEQFF | TGTGCCAGCAGCCCCACGGGTCTAGCGGGAGGGTTAAATGAGCAGTTCTTC
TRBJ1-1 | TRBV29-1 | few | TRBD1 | CSASDRDRAEAFF | TGCAGCGCCTCGGACAGGGATAGGGCTGAAGCTTTCTTT
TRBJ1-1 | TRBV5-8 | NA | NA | CASSLVTGMVAFF | TGTGCCAGCAGCTTGGTAACCGGGATGGTGGCTTTCTTT
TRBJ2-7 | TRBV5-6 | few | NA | CASSLMGQGRTYEQYF | TGTGCCAGCAGCTTAATGGGGCAGGGCAGAACCTACGAGCAGTACTTC
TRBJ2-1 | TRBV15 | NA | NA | CATSRGRDEQFF | TGTGCCACCAGCAGAGGGCGGGATGAGCAGTTCTTC
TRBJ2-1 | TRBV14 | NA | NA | CASSPSLTSVNEQFF | TGTGCCAGCAGCCCCTCCTTGACTAGTGTAAATGAGCAGTTCTTC
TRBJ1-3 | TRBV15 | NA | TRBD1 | CATSRDGDSGNTIYF | TGTGCCACCAGCAGAGATGGGGACAGTGGAAACACCATATATTTT
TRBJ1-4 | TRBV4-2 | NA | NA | CASSGGGGPFVF | TGTGCCAGCAGCGGAGGTGGAGGGCCATTTGTATTC
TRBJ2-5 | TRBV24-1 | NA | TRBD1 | CATSEVPGQGMAETQYF | TGTGCCACCAGTGAAGTCCCGGGACAGGGGATGGCGGAGACCCAGTACTTC
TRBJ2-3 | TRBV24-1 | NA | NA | CATSARGDTQYF | TGTGCCACCAGTGCCCGGGGGGATACGCAGTATTTT
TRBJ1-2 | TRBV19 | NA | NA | CASSIAGFYTF | TGTGCCAGTAGTATAGCGGGTTTCTACACCTTC
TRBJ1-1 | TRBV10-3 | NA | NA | CAMKSRSETHTEAFF | TGTGCCATGAAGAGTAGGAGTGAAACGCACACTGAAGCTTTCTTT
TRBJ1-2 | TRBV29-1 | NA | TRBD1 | CSVVGTGFGYTF | TGCAGCGTTGTTGGGACAGGGTTTGGCTACACCTTC
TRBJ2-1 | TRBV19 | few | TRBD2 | CASSIEGLVNEQFF | TGTGCCAGTAGTATTGAGGGACTAGTTAATGAGCAGTTCTTC
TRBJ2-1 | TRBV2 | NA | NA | CASSEGLSSYNEQFF | TGTGCCAGCAGTGAGGGCCTATCATCCTACAATGAGCAGTTCTTC
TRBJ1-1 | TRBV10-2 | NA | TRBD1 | CASRETGGNTEAFF | TGCGCCAGCAGAGAGACAGGGGGTAACACTGAAGCTTTCTTT
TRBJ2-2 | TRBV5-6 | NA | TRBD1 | CASSGGQPQSGELFF | TGTGCCAGCAGCGGGGGACAGCCACAATCCGGGGAGCTGTTTTTT
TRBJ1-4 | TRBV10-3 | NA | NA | CAINRLREKLFF | TGTGCCATCAATCGTCTTCGTGAAAAACTGTTTTTT
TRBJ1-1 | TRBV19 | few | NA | CASSTQGEGGEAFF | TGTGCCAGTAGTACGCAGGGTGAAGGGGGTGAAGCTTTCTTT
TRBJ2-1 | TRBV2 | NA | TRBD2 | CASSALPAGGNEQFF | TGTGCCAGCAGTGCGCTACCAGCGGGGGGGAATGAGCAGTTCTTC
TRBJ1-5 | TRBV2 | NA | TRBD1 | CASSTGQSSNQPQHF | TGTGCCAGCAGTACGGGACAGAGTAGCAATCAGCCCCAGCATTTT
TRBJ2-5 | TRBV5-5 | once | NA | CATTPRQAQETQYF | TGTGCAACCACCCCTCGGCAGGCCCAAGAGACCCAGTACTTC
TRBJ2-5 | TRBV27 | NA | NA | CASSHKETQYF | TGTGCCAGCAGCCACAAAGAGACCCAGTACTTC
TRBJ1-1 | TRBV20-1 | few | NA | CSASIDTLNTEAFF | TGCAGTGCTAGTATCGACACGCTGAACACTGAAGCTTTCTTT